This T cell receptor (beta chain) appears in the sequencing data of a study of human T cells and chemical hapten exposure. Study summary: Sensitization was performed using 2% DPC on a 2 cm by 2 cm upper inner arm skin site. General observations from the study: Compared to controls, expanded TCRs made significantly more large clusters of similar CDR3s. TCRs above 1 in 1000 frequency stayed constant with DPC sensitization.

Time point described: pre-sensitization, week 0. As for treatment: therapeutic diphenylcyclopropenone sensitization with weekly scalp DPC. Individual cDNA molecules received unique molecular identifiers in the library. TCRdb re-analysed the RACE reads in MiXCR, keeping a single row per CDR3 protein. The table lists about 80,000 distinct CDR3 sequences, 11% to 15% of them singletons. This clonotype was observed a few times. The antigen remains unidentified. This specimen consisted of whole blood, obtained in connection with sensitization to the hapten diphenylcyclopropenone (DPC). This receptor was taken from a woman in her fifties or sixties with alopecia areata. Some clones in this sample may be carry-over from other donors' samples.

CDR3 DNA: TGCAGTGCTTCATCAGGGGCTCGCACTGAAGCTTTCTTT. This translates into CSASSGARTEAFF. The chain has TRBV20-1 and TRBJ1-1; a possible D gene is TRBD1 (6 bases). The ends were cut back, 5 bases at V and 4 bases at J, with 14 bases in the middle. This CDR3 contains 13 residues. Germline loops: CDR1 DFQATT, CDR2 SNEGSKA (reference sequence).